The present entry profiles one T cell receptor beta chain with its context. Its antigen is currently unknown. The V and J ends lost 3 bases and 4 bases, in that order; junction bases with no gene match: 6. This CDR3 has 14 residues. The germline CDR1 and CDR2 sequences are GTSNPN and SVGIG (reference sequence). This specimen belongs to a study of T cell responses to AZD1222 COVID-19 vaccine. Sequenced by immunoSEQ multiplex PCR; TCRdb stores in-frame clones only, minus some. This sample has nearly 90,000 clones, with around nine tenths found just once. Study results and caveats: Vaccine-associated CD4 TCRs ranged over spike, dominating at 160-218 and 743-854. Recipients of AZD1222 seropositive at baseline numbered only 5 or 6. Samples come after the peak T cell response, not at day 14. The breadth and depth of Spike-specific TCRs increased once two AZD1222 doses had been given.

The chain has TRBV30 and TRBJ1-2; TRBD1 matches 9 bases. The material was peripheral blood, obtained on day 0 of MenACWY control vaccination. The receptor's source is an adult in good health. CDR3 in amino acids: CAWRTGGVPYGYTF. DNA for the CDR3: TGTGCCTGGAGGACAGGGGGTGTTCCCTATGGCTACACCTTC.